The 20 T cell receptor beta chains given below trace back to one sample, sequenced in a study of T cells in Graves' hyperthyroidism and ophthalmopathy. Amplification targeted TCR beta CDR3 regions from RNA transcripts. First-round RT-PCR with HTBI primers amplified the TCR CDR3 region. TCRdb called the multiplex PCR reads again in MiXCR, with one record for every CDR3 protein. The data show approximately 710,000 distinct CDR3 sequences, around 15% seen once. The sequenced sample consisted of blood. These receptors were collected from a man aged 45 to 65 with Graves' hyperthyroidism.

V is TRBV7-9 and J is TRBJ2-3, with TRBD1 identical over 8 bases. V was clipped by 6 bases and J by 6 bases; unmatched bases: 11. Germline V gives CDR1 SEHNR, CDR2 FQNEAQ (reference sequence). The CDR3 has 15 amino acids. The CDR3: CASRIPGGRWDTQYF. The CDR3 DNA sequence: TGTGCCAGCAGGATCCCAGGGGGCCGGTGGGATACGCAGTATTTT. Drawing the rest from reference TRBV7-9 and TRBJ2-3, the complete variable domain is DTGVSQNPRHKITKRGQNVTFRCDPISEHNRLYWYRQTLGQGPEFLTYFQNEAQLEKSRLLSDRFSAERPKGSFSTLEIQRTEQGDSAMYLCASRIPGGRWDTQYFGPGTRLTVL.

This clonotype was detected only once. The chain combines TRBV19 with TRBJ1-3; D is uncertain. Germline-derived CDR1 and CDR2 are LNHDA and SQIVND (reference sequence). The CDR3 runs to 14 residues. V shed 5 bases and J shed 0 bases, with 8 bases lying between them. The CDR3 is CASSYYGSGNTIYF. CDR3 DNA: TGTGCCAGTAGTTATTATGGCTCTGGAAACACCATATATTTT.

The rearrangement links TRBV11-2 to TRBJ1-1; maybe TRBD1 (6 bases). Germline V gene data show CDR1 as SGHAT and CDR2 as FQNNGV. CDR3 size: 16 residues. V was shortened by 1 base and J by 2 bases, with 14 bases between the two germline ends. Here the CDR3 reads CASSLVLQGENTEAFF. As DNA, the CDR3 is TGTGCCAGCAGCTTAGTCCTACAGGGAGAAAACACTGAAGCTTTCTTT. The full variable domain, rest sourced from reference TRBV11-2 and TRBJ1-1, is EAGVAQSPRYKIIEKRQSVAFWCNPISGHATLYWYQQILGQGPKLLIQFQNNGVVDDSQLPKDRFSAERLKGVDSTLKIQPAKLEDSAVYLCASSLVLQGENTEAFFGQGTRLTVV.

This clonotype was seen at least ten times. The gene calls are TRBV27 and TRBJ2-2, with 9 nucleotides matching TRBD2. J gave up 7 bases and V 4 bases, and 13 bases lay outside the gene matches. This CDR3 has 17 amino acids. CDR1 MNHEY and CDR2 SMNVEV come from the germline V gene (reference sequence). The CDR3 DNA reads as TGTGCCAGCAGTTCTCCTTATCTAGCGGGAACTGTCGGGGAGCTGTTTTTT. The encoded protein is CASSSPYLAGTVGELFF.

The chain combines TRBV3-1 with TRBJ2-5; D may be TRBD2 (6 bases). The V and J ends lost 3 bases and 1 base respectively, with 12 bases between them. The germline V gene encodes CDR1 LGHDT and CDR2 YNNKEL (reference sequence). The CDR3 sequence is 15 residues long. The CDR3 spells CASSQGTHPQETQYF. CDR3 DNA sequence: TGTGCCAGCAGCCAGGGGACTCACCCCCAAGAGACCCAGTACTTC.

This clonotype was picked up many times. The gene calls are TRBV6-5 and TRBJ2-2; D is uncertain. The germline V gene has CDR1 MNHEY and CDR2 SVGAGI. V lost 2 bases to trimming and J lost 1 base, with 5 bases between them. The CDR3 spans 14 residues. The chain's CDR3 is CASSYHMNTGELFF. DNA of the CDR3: TGTGCCAGCAGTTACCACATGAACACCGGGGAGCTGTTTTTT.

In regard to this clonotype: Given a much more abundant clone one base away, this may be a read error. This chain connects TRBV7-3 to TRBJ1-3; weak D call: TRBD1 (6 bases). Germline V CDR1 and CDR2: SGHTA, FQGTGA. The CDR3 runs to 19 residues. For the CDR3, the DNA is TGTGCCCGCAGCCCTCGACGCAGGGGTTCTTTACGCTCTGGAAACACCATATATTTT. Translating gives CARSPRRRGSLRSGNTIYF. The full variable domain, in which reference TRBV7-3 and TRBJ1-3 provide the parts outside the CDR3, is GAGVSQTPSNKVTEKGKYVELRCDPISGHTALYWYRQSLGQGPEFLIYFQGTGAADDSGLPNDRFFAVRPEGSVSTLKIQRTERGDSAVYLCARSPRRRGSLRSGNTIYFGEGSWLTVV.

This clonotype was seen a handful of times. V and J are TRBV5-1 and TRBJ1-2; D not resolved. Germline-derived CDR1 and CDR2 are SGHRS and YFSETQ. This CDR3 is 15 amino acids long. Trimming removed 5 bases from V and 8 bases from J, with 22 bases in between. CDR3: CASSSATGEVIGYTF. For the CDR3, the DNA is TGCGCCAGCAGTTCCGCGACCGGGGAGGTGATCGGCTACACCTTC.

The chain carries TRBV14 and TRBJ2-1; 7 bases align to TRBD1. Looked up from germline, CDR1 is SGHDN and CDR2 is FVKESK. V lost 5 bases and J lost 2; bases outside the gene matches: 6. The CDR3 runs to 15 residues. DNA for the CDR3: TGTGCCAGCAGCGGGATCGGGACAGCCTACAATGAGCAGTTCTTC. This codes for CASSGIGTAYNEQFF.

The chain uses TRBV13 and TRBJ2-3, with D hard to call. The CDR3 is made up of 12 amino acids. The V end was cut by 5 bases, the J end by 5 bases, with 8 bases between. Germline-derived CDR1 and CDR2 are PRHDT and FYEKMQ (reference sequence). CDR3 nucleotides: TGTGCCAGCAGCCAACGGATAGATACGCAGTATTTT. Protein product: CASSQRIDTQYF.

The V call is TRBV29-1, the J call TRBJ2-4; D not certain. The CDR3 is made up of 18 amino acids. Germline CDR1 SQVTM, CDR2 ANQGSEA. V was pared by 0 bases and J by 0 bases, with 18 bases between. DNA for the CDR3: TGCAGCGTTGAAGAGGCAGAGTCCAACCTTCTAGCCAAAAACATTCAGTACTTC. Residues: CSVEEAESNLLAKNIQYF.

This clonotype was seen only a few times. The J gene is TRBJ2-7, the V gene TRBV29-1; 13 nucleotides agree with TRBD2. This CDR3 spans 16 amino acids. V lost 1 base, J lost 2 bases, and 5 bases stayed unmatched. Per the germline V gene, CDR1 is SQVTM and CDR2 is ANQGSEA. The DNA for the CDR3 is TGCAGCGTTGAAGTCGACGGACTAGCGGGAGCCTACGAGCAGTACTTC. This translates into CSVEVDGLAGAYEQYF.

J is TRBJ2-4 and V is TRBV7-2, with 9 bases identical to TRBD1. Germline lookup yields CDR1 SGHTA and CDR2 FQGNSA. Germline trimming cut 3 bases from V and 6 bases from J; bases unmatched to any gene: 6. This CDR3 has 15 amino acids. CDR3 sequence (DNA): TGTGCCAGCAGCTTTCTTGGGACAGGGCTAAACATTCAGTACTTC. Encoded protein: CASSFLGTGLNIQYF.

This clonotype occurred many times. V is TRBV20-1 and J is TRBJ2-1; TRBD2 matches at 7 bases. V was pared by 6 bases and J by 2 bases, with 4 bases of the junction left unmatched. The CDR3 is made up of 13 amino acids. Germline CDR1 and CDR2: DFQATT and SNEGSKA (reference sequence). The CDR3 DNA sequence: TGCAGTGCAAGGACTAGAGCCTACAATGAGCAGTTCTTC. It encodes CSARTRAYNEQFF.

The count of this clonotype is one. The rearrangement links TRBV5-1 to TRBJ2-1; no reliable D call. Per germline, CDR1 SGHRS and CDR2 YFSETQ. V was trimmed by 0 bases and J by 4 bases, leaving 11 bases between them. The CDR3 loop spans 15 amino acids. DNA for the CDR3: TGCGCCAGCAGCTTGGATGTCGGTTTGTACAATGAGCAGTTCTTC. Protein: CASSLDVGLYNEQFF.

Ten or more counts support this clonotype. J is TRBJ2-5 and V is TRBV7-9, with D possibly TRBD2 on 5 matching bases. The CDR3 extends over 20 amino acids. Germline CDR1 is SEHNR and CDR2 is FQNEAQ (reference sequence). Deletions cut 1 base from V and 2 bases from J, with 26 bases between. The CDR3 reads CASSLGGQTLYRQKQETQYF. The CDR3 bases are TGTGCCAGCAGCTTAGGAGGGCAGACGCTGTACCGGCAAAAACAAGAGACCCAGTACTTC.

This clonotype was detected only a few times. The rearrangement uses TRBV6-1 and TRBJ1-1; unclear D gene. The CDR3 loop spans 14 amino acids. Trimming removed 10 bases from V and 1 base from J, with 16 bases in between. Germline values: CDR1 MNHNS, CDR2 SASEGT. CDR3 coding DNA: TGTGCCACCCAGCGGTCCCCCGCGAACACTGAAGCTTTCTTT. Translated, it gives CATQRSPANTEAFF.

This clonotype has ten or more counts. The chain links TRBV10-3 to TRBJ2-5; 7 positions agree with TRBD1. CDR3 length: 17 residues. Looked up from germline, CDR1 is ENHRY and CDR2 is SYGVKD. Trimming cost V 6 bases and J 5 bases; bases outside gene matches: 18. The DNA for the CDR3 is TGTGCCATCAGGGCCATGGGCAGGACAGGTAGTTCGGAGACCCAGTACTTC. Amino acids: CAIRAMGRTGSSETQYF.

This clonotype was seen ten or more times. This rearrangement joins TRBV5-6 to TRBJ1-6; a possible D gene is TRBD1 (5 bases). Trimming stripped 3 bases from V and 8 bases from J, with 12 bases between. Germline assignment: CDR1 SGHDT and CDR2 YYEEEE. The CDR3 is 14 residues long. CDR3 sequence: CASSYQGEYSPLHF. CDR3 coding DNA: TGTGCCAGCAGCTACCAGGGAGAGTATTCACCCCTCCACTTT.

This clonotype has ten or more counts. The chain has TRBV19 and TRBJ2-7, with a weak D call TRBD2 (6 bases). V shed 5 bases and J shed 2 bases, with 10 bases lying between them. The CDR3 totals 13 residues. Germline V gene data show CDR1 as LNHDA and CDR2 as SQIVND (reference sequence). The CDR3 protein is CASSGGNTYEQYF. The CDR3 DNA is TGTGCCAGTAGTGGAGGGAACACCTACGAGCAGTACTTC.